This entry lists 23 T cell receptor beta chains sequenced from one sample in a study of T cells after yellow fever vaccination (dated by TCRdb to about 2019). The receptor library was made with 5' RACE. Sequenced using an Illumina HiSeq 2500. Through fastp at Q25 and MiXCR, TCRdb rebuilt clones from the public reads, retaining in-frame beta chains. Rows matching on CDR3 protein sequence are summarized as one entry with the most common DNA and genes. This sample is represented by 400,000 to 650,000 distinct CDR3 sequences; just over 20% of them were singletons. Clones ranked in the top ten supply less than 20% of the sample. The sample's treatment or condition label, decoded: live attenuated yellow fever vaccine strain. This sample comprised PBMCs, obtained approximately 22 days after the first yellow fever vaccination. The receptors come from a man younger than 30 who received the YFV17D yellow fever vaccine.

This clonotype was found a few times. The chain carries TRBV5-1 and TRBJ2-2, with TRBD1 as a possible D gene (6 bases). Trimming removed 4 bases from V and 2 bases from J, with 15 bases in between. Germline V CDR1 and CDR2: SGHRS, YFSETQ. The CDR3 runs to 16 residues. CDR3 sequence: CASSLDRPTNTGELFF. The CDR3 bases are TGCGCCAGCAGCCTGGACAGACCGACTAACACCGGGGAGCTGTTTTTT.

This clonotype was seen a handful of times. The V and J genes are TRBV9 and TRBJ2-5; 7 bases match TRBD2. The CDR3 spans 16 residues. V was clipped by 0 bases and J by 4 bases; unmatched bases: 9. Germline assignment: CDR1 SGDLS and CDR2 YYNGEE. This CDR3 is CASSVVSSGVGETQYF. CDR3 nucleotide sequence: TGTGCCAGCAGCGTAGTATCAAGCGGGGTAGGAGAGACCCAGTACTTC.

This CDR3 is CASSLLSRGYEQYF. The CDR3 DNA follows: TGTGCCAGCAGTTTACTCAGCAGAGGGTACGAGCAGTACTTC. This chain uses TRBV12-3 or TRBV12-4 with TRBJ2-7; D possibly corresponds to TRBD2 (5 bases). The CDR3 loop spans 14 amino acids. The V end lost 2 bases, the J end lost 4 bases, and 12 bases lay between the germline ends.

The chain recombines TRBV12-3 or TRBV12-4 with TRBJ1-5; D gene ambiguous. Trimming pared 3 bases from V and 0 bases from J, leaving 9 bases between. The CDR3 consists of 15 residues. CDR3 sequence (DNA): TGTGCCAGCAGTTTTATGGCAGGTAGCAATCAGCCCCAGCATTTT. Protein: CASSFMAGSNQPQHF.

There are a few counts of this clonotype. The V gene is TRBV10-3, the J gene TRBJ1-2, with TRBD1 as a possible D gene (5 bases). The CDR3 runs to 12 residues. Germline CDR1 ENHRY, CDR2 SYGVKD. Trimming took off 6 bases at V and 6 bases at J, with 11 bases between the two ends. CDR3 in amino acids: CAISLGVDGYTF. CDR3 nucleotide sequence: TGTGCCATCAGCCTAGGGGTGGATGGCTACACCTTC.

The rearrangement joins TRBV5-6 to TRBJ2-1; D is undetermined. V was shortened by 5 bases and J by 9 bases, with 12 bases between the two germline ends. The V gene's germline CDR1 is SGHDT and CDR2 YYEEEE. This CDR3 spans 12 amino acids. CDR3 amino acids: CASRGIGAEQFF. The CDR3 DNA is TGTGCCAGCAGGGGGATTGGAGCTGAGCAGTTCTTC.

This clonotype has a count of ten or more. The gene calls are TRBV19 and TRBJ1-1; D unresolved. The CDR3 contains 13 residues. The V end was cut by 8 bases, the J end by 2 bases, with 12 bases between. Per the germline V gene, CDR1 is LNHDA and CDR2 is SQIVND (reference sequence). DNA of the CDR3: TGTGCCAGTGCTAGGCCAGCCAACACTGAAGCTTTCTTT. It specifies CASARPANTEAFF. Full variable domain (missing parts from reference TRBV19 and TRBJ1-1): DGGITQSPKYLFRKEGQNVTLSCEQNLNHDAMYWYRQDPGQGLRLIYYSQIVNDFQKGDIAEGYSVSREKKESFPLTVTSAQKNPTAFYLCASARPANTEAFFGQGTRLTVV.

This clonotype was observed at least ten times. The chain links TRBV4-1 to TRBJ2-1, with D possibly TRBD2 on 6 matching bases. The V gene's germline CDR1 is MGHRA and CDR2 YSYEKL. The CDR3 extends over 14 amino acids. V shed 4 bases and J shed 6 bases, with 13 bases lying between them. CDR3 coding DNA: TGCGCCAGCAGCCCGGGACTCCTGGGCAATGAGCAGTTCTTC. Encoded protein: CASSPGLLGNEQFF.

V gene TRBV11-2 combines with J gene TRBJ2-7; a possible D gene is TRBD1 (6 bases). Trimming shortened V by 7 bases and J by 2 bases, and 9 bases separated the two germline ends. Germline V lookup: CDR1 SGHAT, CDR2 FQNNGV. The CDR3 contains 12 residues. This chain's CDR3 is CASIPGAYEQYV. The CDR3 DNA reads as TGTGCCAGCATCCCAGGGGCCTACGAGCAGTACGTC.

The V and J genes are TRBV4-3 and TRBJ1-2, with a possible D match to TRBD1 (5 bases). The V end lost 4 bases, the J end lost 3 bases, and 15 bases lay between the germline ends. The CDR3 sequence is 15 residues long. From germline, CDR1 is LGHNA and CDR2 YSLEER. The CDR3, as DNA: TGCGCCAGCAGCCGACAACGGGGCGGGGACTATGGCTACACCTTC. Translating it yields CASSRQRGGDYGYTF.

This clonotype was detected many times. The chain links TRBV7-3 to TRBJ2-1; TRBD1 matches at 7 bases. The V gene end was trimmed by 1 base and the J gene end by 4 bases; junction bases not matched to a gene: 4. Germline V gives CDR1 SGHTA, CDR2 FQGTGA. The CDR3 runs to 15 residues. CDR3 nucleotides: TGTGCCAGCAGCTTAAACGGACAGGAGTACAATGAGCAGTTCTTC. Translating it yields CASSLNGQEYNEQFF.

A few counts support this clonotype. This chain joins TRBV7-2 and TRBJ2-3; D gene ambiguous. The V end was cut by 3 bases, the J end by 4 bases, with 17 bases between. The germline CDR1 and CDR2 sequences are SGHTA and FQGNSA. The CDR3 sequence is 16 residues long. The CDR3 nucleotides read TGTGCCAGCAGCTTTACACGGAGCTCCGCGCCAGATACGCAGTATTTT. Encoded protein: CASSFTRSSAPDTQYF.

This clonotype was recorded a few times. This chain connects TRBV12-3 or TRBV12-4 to TRBJ2-1; the D call may be TRBD1 or TRBD2 (5 bases each). CDR3 length: 13 amino acids. Trimming pared 6 bases from V and 8 bases from J, leaving 14 bases between. The DNA for the CDR3 is TGTGCCAGCAGCGAGGGGCCGTTCGATGAGCAGTTCTTC. Its protein is CASSEGPFDEQFF.

The sample holds a few counts of this clonotype. J is TRBJ1-6 and V is TRBV12-3 or TRBV12-4; a weak D match, TRBD1 (5 bases). CDR3 size: 13 residues. Trimming pared 6 bases from V and 7 bases from J, leaving 10 bases between. This chain's CDR3 is CASRLTVNSPLHF. The CDR3 DNA is TGTGCCAGCAGACTGACAGTAAATTCACCCCTCCACTTT.

The rearrangement uses TRBV6-1 and TRBJ1-1; D ambiguous. The CDR3 covers 13 residues. CDR1 MNHNS and CDR2 SASEGT come from the germline V gene. V lost 7 bases and J lost 3, with 12 bases in between. The CDR3: CASTVWRDTEAFF. In DNA form, the CDR3 reads TGTGCCAGCACCGTTTGGAGGGACACTGAAGCTTTCTTT.

There are a few counts of this clonotype. CDR3 protein: CASSPPPGSSYNEQFF. Written as DNA, the CDR3 is TGTGCCAGCTCCCCCCCCCCGGGCAGCTCCTACAATGAGCAGTTCTTC. The V call is TRBV18, the J call TRBJ2-1; no firm D call. CDR1 and CDR2 (germline): KGHSH, LQKENI. This CDR3 comprises 16 residues. Trimming removed 6 bases at V and 0 bases at J, with 15 bases between.

This clonotype was picked up a small number of times. The rearrangement joins TRBV7-8 to TRBJ2-3; D is unclear. The CDR3 runs to 13 residues. Germline lookup yields CDR1 SGHVS and CDR2 FQNEAQ. The ends were cut back, 0 bases at V and 8 bases at J, with 9 bases in the middle. CDR3 nucleotide sequence: TGTGCCAGCAGCTTAGCCCCCCCCGGTACGCAGTATTTT. It is translated as CASSLAPPGTQYF.

This clonotype was seen a handful of times. The chain combines TRBV29-1 with TRBJ1-2; perhaps TRBD1 as D (6 bases). Trimming shortened V by 5 bases and J by 4 bases, and 11 bases separated the two germline ends. CDR1 and CDR2 (germline): SQVTM, ANQGSEA. CDR3 length equals 12 residues. The CDR3 DNA follows: TGCAGCGTTTTGGTAGGGGGCTATGGCTACACCTTC. Amino acids: CSVLVGGYGYTF.

The rearrangement links TRBV20-1 to TRBJ2-1; D might be TRBD2 (5 bases). Germline V gene data show CDR1 as DFQATT and CDR2 as SNEGSKA (reference sequence). This CDR3 comprises 15 residues. V was shortened by 1 base and J by 4 bases, with 14 bases between the two germline ends. DNA for the CDR3: TGCAGTGCTAGAGGGATCCGGAGGCCGTACAATGAGCAGTTCTTC. It translates to CSARGIRRPYNEQFF.

The J gene is TRBJ2-1, the V gene TRBV11-2; D may be TRBD1 or TRBD2 (5 bases each). The CDR3 consists of 12 residues. Germline V lookup: CDR1 SGHAT, CDR2 FQNNGV. Trimming took 11 bases from V and 3 from J, leaving 11 bases between them. The CDR3 DNA reads as TGTGCCGGCCGGGACGGCTACAATGAGCAGTTCTTC. Amino acid sequence: CAGRDGYNEQFF. The full variable domain, rest sourced from reference TRBV11-2 and TRBJ2-1, is EAGVAQSPRYKIIEKRQSVAFWCNPISGHATLYWYQQILGQGPKLLIQFQNNGVVDDSQLPKDRFSAERLKGVDSTLKIQPAKLEDSAVYLCAGRDGYNEQFFGPGTRLTVL.

The chain joins TRBV27 to TRBJ2-2, with D possibly matching TRBD2 (5 bases). Trimming removed 8 bases at V and 7 bases at J, with 14 bases between. Germline-derived CDR1 and CDR2 are MNHEY and SMNVEV (reference sequence). The CDR3 loop spans 13 amino acids. Here the CDR3 DNA reads TGTGCCAGCCCACTGAACGCGGGCGGGGAGCTGTTTTTT. Its protein product is CASPLNAGGELFF.

The chain couples TRBV5-1 to TRBJ1-1; D gene ambiguous. Germline CDR1 and CDR2: SGHRS and YFSETQ. The CDR3 is made up of 14 amino acids. The V and J ends lost 5 bases and 0 bases respectively, with 11 bases between them. CDR3 nucleotide sequence: TGCGCCAGCAGTTACAATATCATGAACACTGAAGCTTTCTTT. This translates into CASSYNIMNTEAFF.

Only a few counts were recorded for this clonotype. The V call is TRBV12-3 or TRBV12-4, the J call TRBJ2-7; D is uncertain. The CDR3 is made up of 14 amino acids. Between the trimmed V and J ends, which lost 2 bases and 6 bases, there was a span of 14 bases. In nucleotides, the CDR3 is TGTGCCAGCAGTTTAAATCCGGTTTTGGGCGAGCAGTACGTC. Translating gives CASSLNPVLGEQYV.